Shown below are 11 T cell receptor beta chains from a single sample sequenced in a study of T cell repertoires in cytomegalovirus infection. TCRdb re-called the reads with MiXCR, one entry per CDR3 protein. The sample lists around 330,000 distinct CDR3 sequences, 15% to 20% occurring once. The sample was PBMCs. The origin of the receptors is a human donor in good health (CMV status not recorded). Some clones in this sample may be carry-over from other donors' samples.

CDR3 bases: TGCAGCGTTGCGGACAGCGCGGGCGATCAGCCCCAGCATTTT. This translates into CSVADSAGDQPQHF. This sequence joins TRBV29-1 and TRBJ1-5, with D perhaps matching TRBD1 (6 bases). Germline-derived CDR1 and CDR2 are SQVTM and ANQGSEA. The CDR3 spans 14 residues. V was trimmed by 4 bases and J by 5 bases, leaving 15 bases between them. The full variable domain, rest sourced from reference TRBV29-1 and TRBJ1-5, is SAVISQKPSRDICQRGTSLTIQCQVDSQVTMMFWYRQQPGQSLTLIATANQGSEATYESGFVIDKFPISRPNLTFSTLTVSNMSPEDSSIYLCSVADSAGDQPQHFGDGTRLSIL.

This clonotype was seen just once. The V and J genes are TRBV19 and TRBJ1-1, with a possible D match to TRBD1 (5 bases). CDR1 is LNHDA, CDR2 SQIVND, per germline (reference sequence). This CDR3 has 13 residues. V lost 8 bases and J 5 bases, leaving 15 bases between the germline ends. CDR3 DNA sequence: TGTGCCAGTGGGTGGAGGGGCGAAACTGAAGCTTTCTTT. Translated, it gives CASGWRGETEAFF.

This clonotype was counted at least ten times. V gene TRBV4-1 combines with J gene TRBJ2-6; the D gene is possibly TRBD2 (5 bases). Looked up from germline, CDR1 is MGHRA and CDR2 is YSYEKL. The V gene lost 0 bases and the J gene lost 0 bases, with 21 bases spanning the gap. The CDR3 spans 21 residues. CDR3 in DNA: TGCGCCAGCAGCCAAGAAAGTCCAATACTAGGAACTATCTCTGGGGCCAACGTCCTGACTTTC. This encodes CASSQESPILGTISGANVLTF.

This clonotype was recorded a few times. J is TRBJ2-5 and V is TRBV7-9, with TRBD2 as a possible D gene (5 bases). CDR1 is SEHNR, CDR2 FQNEAQ, per germline (reference sequence). V was cut by 4 bases and J by 5 bases, with 14 bases left in between. The CDR3 covers 14 residues. The CDR3 region has the DNA TGTGCCAGCAGCTCCGCCGGCTCGGGGGAGACCCAGTACTTC. Encoded protein: CASSSAGSGETQYF. Drawing the rest from reference TRBV7-9 and TRBJ2-5, the complete variable domain is DTGVSQNPRHKITKRGQNVTFRCDPISEHNRLYWYRQTLGQGPEFLTYFQNEAQLEKSRLLSDRFSAERPKGSFSTLEIQRTEQGDSAMYLCASSSAGSGETQYFGPGTRLLVL.

This clonotype was recorded many times. The rearrangement joins TRBV7-3 to TRBJ2-5; 10 bases are shared with TRBD2. The CDR3 totals 13 residues. CDR1 is SGHTA, CDR2 FQGTGA, per germline. V trimming: 5 bases; J trimming: 4 bases; junction bases outside the gene matches: 1. CDR3 nucleotide sequence: TGTGCCAGCAGCGTAGCGGGGGGAGAGACCCAGTACTTC. Its translation: CASSVAGGETQYF.

Ten or more counts support this clonotype. The chain links TRBV7-6 to TRBJ2-3; D is ambiguous. The CDR3 has 12 residues. V shed 1 base and J shed 10 bases, with 9 bases lying between them. Germline V gene data show CDR1 as SGHVS and CDR2 as FNYEAQ. The CDR3 loop reads CASSLEAGAQYF. The CDR3 coding sequence is TGTGCCAGCAGCTTAGAGGCCGGTGCGCAGTATTTT.

This clonotype was picked up many times. The chain recombines TRBV7-6 with TRBJ2-1; 10 bases fit TRBD1. This CDR3 comprises 16 residues. J was trimmed by 8 bases and V by 1 base; bases with no gene match: 8. Germline CDR1 reads SGHVS; CDR2 reads FNYEAQ. Written as DNA, the CDR3 is TGTGCCAGCAGCTTAGGAGGGGACAGGGGTATAGATGAGCAGTTCTTC. Protein sequence: CASSLGGDRGIDEQFF.

This clonotype was found many times. V gene TRBV5-1 combines with J gene TRBJ1-1; D call uncertain. Germline assignment: CDR1 SGHRS and CDR2 YFSETQ. With 0 bases removed from V and 7 bases from J, the gap between germline ends came to 10 bases. The CDR3 is 13 residues long. For the CDR3, the DNA is TGCGCCAGCAGCTTGGCCCCCGGAGATGAAGCTTTCTTT. This gives the protein CASSLAPGDEAFF.

This clonotype was observed a handful of times. Germline and junction disagree at one end, which may indicate a read error. The V gene is TRBV4-1, the J gene TRBJ2-6; possibly TRBD1 for D (5 bases). The CDR3 length is 16 residues. In germline, CDR1 is MGHRA, CDR2 YSYEKL. The CDR3 region is CASSQESQAGANVLTF. For the CDR3, the DNA is TGTGCCAGCAGCCAAGAGTCACAGGCTGGGGCCAACGTCCTGACTTTC.

This clonotype was detected many times. The rearrangement uses TRBV7-6 and TRBJ1-5, with D possibly TRBD1 on 5 matching bases. Germline assignment: CDR1 SGHVS and CDR2 FNYEAQ. Trimming removed 0 bases from V and 3 bases from J, with 18 bases in between. The CDR3 is made up of 18 amino acids. As DNA, the CDR3 is TGTGCCAGCAGCTTAGCCCGAGCCGGGACGGGGGTCAATCAGCCCCAGCATTTT. This sequence encodes CASSLARAGTGVNQPQHF.

This chain connects TRBV11-1 to TRBJ2-1; D is possibly TRBD2 (7 bases). Germline V gene lookup returns CDR1 SGHAT and CDR2 FQDESV (reference sequence). CDR3 length: 14 amino acids. V shed 4 bases and J shed 7 bases, with 14 bases lying between them. The CDR3 bases are TGTGCCAGCAGCTGGGAGGGGGGGATGAATGAGCAGTTCTTC. It specifies CASSWEGGMNEQFF.